This T cell receptor (beta chain) derives from a study of human T cells and chemical hapten exposure. At the level of the study: Throughout the roughly 22-week study, diphenylcyclopropenone was applied weekly to the patients' scalps. Read at 6 days, the patch tests placed 0.01% DPC on the upper back.

Sample time point: patch test 1, 2 weeks after DPC sensitization. Treatment defined: therapeutic diphenylcyclopropenone sensitization with weekly scalp DPC. TCRdb re-derived calls from the RACE reads in MiXCR, one entry per CDR3 protein. This sample has about 360,000 distinct CDR3 sequences; around 7% occur once, and the top ten carry less than 10%. Losses at the gene ends were 4 bases for V and 4 bases for J; bases not matched to a gene: 20. The CDR3 totals 21 residues. Looked up from germline, CDR1 is SGHNT and CDR2 is YYREEE (reference sequence). V and J are TRBV5-4 and TRBJ2-3; TRBD2 matches at 14 bases. This TCR was sampled from a young woman with alopecia areata. Some clones in this sample may be carry-over from other donors' samples. The sample consisted of whole blood, taken in connection with sensitization to the hapten diphenylcyclopropenone (DPC). This CDR3 is CASSTPRAYGSTSGGADTQYF. The CDR3 nucleotides are TGTGCCAGCAGCACCCCCCGGGCCTACGGATCGACTAGCGGGGGGGCAGATACGCAGTATTTT. Full variable domain (outside the CDR3, taken from reference TRBV5-4 and TRBJ2-3): ETGVTQSPTHLIKTRGQQVTLRCSSQSGHNTVSWYQQALGQGPQFIFQYYREEENGRGNFPPRFSGLQFPNYSSELNVNALELDDSALYLCASSTPRAYGSTSGGADTQYFGPGTRLTVL.